This is a list of T cell receptor beta chains from one sample in a study of T cell responses to AZD1222 COVID-19 vaccine. Profiling relied on immunoSEQ multiplex PCR, and the TCRdb table lists in-frame clones only, not all of them. This sample has nearly 90,000 clones, with nearly 90% found just once. The sequences come from peripheral blood, collected on day 0 of AZD1222 vaccination. The receptor set was obtained from an adult in good health. The CDR3 runs from the conserved cysteine through the conserved F or W. A D gene is named only where the DNA matches it firmly. Clone size is not always given. Where it is, it says once, few, many or a class for expanded clones.

J	length	size	D	V	DNA	CDR3
TRBJ1-2	14	-	TRBD1	TRBV19	TGTGCCAGTAGTCGACGACAGGGGGCATCTGGCTACACCTTC	CASSRRQGASGYTF
TRBJ2-7	19	few	TRBD1	TRBV7-8	TGTGCCAGCAGCCCCCATAGAGTCGGACAGGGCGTTAGGTCCTACGAGCAGTACTTC	CASSPHRVGQGVRSYEQYF
TRBJ1-5	16	-	-	TRBV28	TGTGCCAGCAGTCCTAAGGGGGTACTCGGCAATCAGCCCCAGCATTTT	CASSPKGVLGNQPQHF
TRBJ2-3	17	-	TRBD1	TRBV5-4	TGTGCCAGCAGCGGGGGACAGGCGTTCGGGAGCACAGATACGCAGTATTTT	CASSGGQAFGSTDTQYF
TRBJ2-5	15	few	TRBD2	TRBV5-1	TGCGCCAGCAGCTCACTAGCGGGAGCCCAAGAGACCCAGTACTTC	CASSSLAGAQETQYF
TRBJ1-2	16	-	TRBD1	TRBV7-9	TGTGCCAGCAGCCGCGACGGACAGGAAAAGCGATATGGCTACACCTTC	CASSRDGQEKRYGYTF
TRBJ2-5	15	-	TRBD1	TRBV25-1	TGTGCCAGCTCCCTCAGGGGGAAAACCCAAGAGACCCAGTACTTC	CASSLRGKTQETQYF
TRBJ1-4	14	-	TRBD1	TRBV5-5	TGTGCCAGCAGCTTCCGGGACAGGGATGAAAAACTGTTTTTT	CASSFRDRDEKLFF
TRBJ2-3	16	-	-	TRBV18	TGTGCCAGCTCACTCTGGGTGGGAGGCCGCACAGATACGCAGTATTTT	CASSLWVGGRTDTQYF
TRBJ2-7	13	-	-	TRBV5-1	TGCGCCAGCAGCTTGGCCGGACGGTACGAGCAGTACTTC	CASSLAGRYEQYF
TRBJ2-3	12	-	-	TRBV12-3/TRBV12-4	TGTGCCAGCAGTTTAGTCACAGATACGCAGTATTTT	CASSLVTDTQYF
TRBJ1-2	12	-	-	TRBV24-1	TGTGCCACCAGTCGGGGGGGAGATGGCTACACCTTC	CATSRGGDGYTF
TRBJ1-5	14	-	TRBD1	TRBV24-1	TGTGCCACCAGTCCCGGGACAGGGGCTCTGCCCCAGCATTTT	CATSPGTGALPQHF
TRBJ1-5	14	-	-	TRBV4-1	TGCGCCAGCAGCCAAGCCTTAACGGGTCAGCCCCAGCATTTT	CASSQALTGQPQHF
TRBJ2-4	15	-	-	TRBV5-6	TGTGCCAGCAGCTTGGACTCTAGCGCCAAAAACATTCAGTACTTC	CASSLDSSAKNIQYF
TRBJ1-1	13	-	-	TRBV7-3	TGTGCCAGCGCTCGGGGGTCGAACACTGAAGCTTTCTTT	CASARGSNTEAFF
TRBJ2-5	15	-	TRBD1	TRBV28	TGTGCCAGCAGCGGTGGGACAGGTCGGCAAGAGACCCAGTACTTC	CASSGGTGRQETQYF
TRBJ2-7	19	-	-	TRBV21-1	TGTGCCAGCAAAGTTTTCGTGGGGCGACTAGCGGATATGTGCTACGAGCAGTACTTC	CASKVFVGRLADMCYEQYF
TRBJ2-1	12	-	-	TRBV6-2/TRBV6-3	TGTGCCAGCAGTTACGTCCCGAGAGAGCAGTTCTTC	CASSYVPREQFF
TRBJ1-2	12	once	-	TRBV7-9	TGTGCCACCCTTCGGGGGAACTATGGCTACACCTTC	CATLRGNYGYTF
TRBJ2-5	14	-	TRBD2	TRBV28	TGTGCCAGCAGCTCGGGGACTAGCATAAAGACCCAGTACTTC	CASSSGTSIKTQYF
TRBJ2-1	18	-	-	TRBV24-1	TGTGCCACCAGTGATCGCCTCGGGGGGGGACAGGGTCACAATGAGCAGTTCTTC	CATSDRLGGGQGHNEQFF
TRBJ2-3	15	-	TRBD2	TRBV9	TGTGCCAGCACCTTACTAGCGGGTGCGGGGGATACGCAGTATTTT	CASTLLAGAGDTQYF
TRBJ2-6	14	-	-	TRBV2	TGTGCCAGCAGTACAGGGTCGGGAGCCAACGTCCTGACTTTC	CASSTGSGANVLTF
TRBJ1-1	13	-	-	TRBV4-1	TGCGCCAGCAGACAACTGATGAACACTGAAGCTTTCTTT	CASRQLMNTEAFF
TRBJ1-2	13	-	-	TRBV28	TGTGCCAGCAGGAAACGCCCGAATGGGGGCTACACCTTC	CASRKRPNGGYTF
TRBJ2-3	17	-	TRBD2	TRBV24-1	TGTGCCACCAGTGATTGGGGCCTAGCGGGATTCACAGATACGCAGTATTTT	CATSDWGLAGFTDTQYF
TRBJ1-5	13	-	-	TRBV12-3/TRBV12-4	TGTGCCAGCAGTTTAGCCCAGTATCAGCCCCAGCATTTT	CASSLAQYQPQHF
TRBJ1-1	15	-	-	TRBV5-1	TGCGCCAGCAGCTCAAACCGGGATTCGAACACTGAAGCTTTCTTT	CASSSNRDSNTEAFF
TRBJ1-1	14	-	-	TRBV7-8	TGTGCCAGCAGCTTACCGAGACAGAACACTGAAGCTTTCTTT	CASSLPRQNTEAFF